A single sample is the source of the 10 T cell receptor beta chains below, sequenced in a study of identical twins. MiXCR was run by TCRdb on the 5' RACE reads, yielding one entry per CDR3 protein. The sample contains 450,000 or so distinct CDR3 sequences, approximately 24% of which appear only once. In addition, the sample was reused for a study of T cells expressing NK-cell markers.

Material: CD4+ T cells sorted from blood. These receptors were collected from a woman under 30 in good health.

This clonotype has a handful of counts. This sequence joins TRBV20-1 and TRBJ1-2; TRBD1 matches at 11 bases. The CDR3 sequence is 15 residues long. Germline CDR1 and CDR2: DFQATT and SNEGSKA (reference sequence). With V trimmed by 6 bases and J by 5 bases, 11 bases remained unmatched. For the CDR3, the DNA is TGCAGTGCCCGAATAGGGACAGGGGGAAGGTATGGCTACACCTTC. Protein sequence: CSARIGTGGRYGYTF.

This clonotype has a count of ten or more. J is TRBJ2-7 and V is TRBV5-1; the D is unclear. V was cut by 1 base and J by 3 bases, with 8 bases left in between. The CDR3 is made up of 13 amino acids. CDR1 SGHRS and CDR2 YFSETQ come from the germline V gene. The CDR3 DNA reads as TGCGCCAGCAGCTTGTCTGGGATCTACGAGCAGTACTTC. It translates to CASSLSGIYEQYF.

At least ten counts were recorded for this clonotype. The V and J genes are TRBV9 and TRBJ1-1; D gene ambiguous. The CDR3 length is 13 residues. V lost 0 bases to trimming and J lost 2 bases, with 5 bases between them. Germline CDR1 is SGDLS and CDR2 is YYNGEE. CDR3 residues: CASSVALNTEAFF. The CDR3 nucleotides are TGTGCCAGCAGCGTAGCCCTAAACACTGAAGCTTTCTTT.

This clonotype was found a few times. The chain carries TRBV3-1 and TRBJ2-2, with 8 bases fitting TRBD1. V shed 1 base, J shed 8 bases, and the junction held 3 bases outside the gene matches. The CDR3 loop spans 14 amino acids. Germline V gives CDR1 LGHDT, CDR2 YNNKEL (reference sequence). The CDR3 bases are TGTGCCAGCAGCCAAGGACAGGGGAGGGGGGAGCTGTTTTTT. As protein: CASSQGQGRGELFF.

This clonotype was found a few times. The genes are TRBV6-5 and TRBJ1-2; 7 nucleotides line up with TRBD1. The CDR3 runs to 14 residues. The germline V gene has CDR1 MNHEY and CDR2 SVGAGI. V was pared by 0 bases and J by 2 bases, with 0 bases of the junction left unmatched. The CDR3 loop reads CASSYSGQNYGYTF. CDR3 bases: TGTGCCAGCAGTTACTCGGGACAGAACTATGGCTACACCTTC.

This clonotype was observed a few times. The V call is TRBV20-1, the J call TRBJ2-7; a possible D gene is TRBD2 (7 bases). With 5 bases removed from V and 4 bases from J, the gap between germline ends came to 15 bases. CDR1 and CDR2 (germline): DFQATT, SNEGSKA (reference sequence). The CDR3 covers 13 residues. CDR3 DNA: TGCAGTGCTGGACTAGGGGGACAATACGAGCAGTACTTC. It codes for CSAGLGGQYEQYF.

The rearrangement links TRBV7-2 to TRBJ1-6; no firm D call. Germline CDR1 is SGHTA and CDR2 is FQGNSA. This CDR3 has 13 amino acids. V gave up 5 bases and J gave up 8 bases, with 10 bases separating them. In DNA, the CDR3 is TGTGCCAGCAGCAATGCCCTTTATTCACCCCTCCACTTT. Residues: CASSNALYSPLHF.

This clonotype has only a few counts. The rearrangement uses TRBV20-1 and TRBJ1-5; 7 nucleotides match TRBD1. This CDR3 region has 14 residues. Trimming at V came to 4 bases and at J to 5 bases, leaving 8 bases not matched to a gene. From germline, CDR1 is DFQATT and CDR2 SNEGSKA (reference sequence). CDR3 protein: CSATEGAADQPQHF. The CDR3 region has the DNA TGCAGTGCTACGGAGGGGGCGGCAGATCAGCCCCAGCATTTT.

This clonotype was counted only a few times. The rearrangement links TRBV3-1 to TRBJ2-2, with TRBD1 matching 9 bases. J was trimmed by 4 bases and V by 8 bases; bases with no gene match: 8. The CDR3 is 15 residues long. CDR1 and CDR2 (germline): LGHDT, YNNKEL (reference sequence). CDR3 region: CASGPTGGLTGELFF. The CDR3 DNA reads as TGTGCCAGCGGACCGACAGGGGGTCTCACCGGGGAGCTGTTTTTT. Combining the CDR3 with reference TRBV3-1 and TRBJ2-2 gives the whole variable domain DTAVSQTPKYLVTQMGNDKSIKCEQNLGHDTMYWYKQDSKKFLKIMFSYNNKELIINETVPNRFSPKSPDKAHLNLHINSLELGDSAVYFCASGPTGGLTGELFFGEGSRLTVL.

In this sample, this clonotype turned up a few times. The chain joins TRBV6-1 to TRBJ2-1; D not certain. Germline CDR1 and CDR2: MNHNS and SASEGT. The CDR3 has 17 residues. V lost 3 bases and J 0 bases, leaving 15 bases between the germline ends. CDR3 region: CASSERIGRSSYNEQFF. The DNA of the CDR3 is TGTGCCAGCAGTGAGCGCATCGGACGGAGCTCCTACAATGAGCAGTTCTTC.